This entry lists 14 T cell receptor beta chains sequenced from one sample in a study of OX40 agonist ivuxolimab in advanced cancers. The protocol was immunoSEQ multiplex PCR, while the TCRdb copy is restricted to in-frame clones and leaves out a portion. The sample includes fewer than 25,000 clones, less than 90% of them seen just once. This specimen was CD4+ or CD8+ T cells sorted from blood, taken in a trial of the OX40 agonist ivuxolimab. These receptors all come from an adult with an advanced solid tumor such as melanoma, head and neck, liver or kidney cancer.

The chain has TRBV5-8 and TRBJ2-7; D is ambiguous. Trimming removed 0 bases from V and 1 base from J, with 8 bases in between. Germline V CDR1 and CDR2: SGHTS, YDEGEE. The CDR3 length is 14 residues. CDR3 amino acids: CASSLGHTSYEQYF. CDR3 nucleotide sequence: TGTGCCAGCAGCTTGGGACACACTTCCTACGAGCAGTACTTC. Using reference TRBV5-8 and TRBJ2-7 for the parts outside the CDR3, the full variable domain is EAGVTQSPTHLIKTRGQQATLRCSPISGHTSVYWYQQALGLGLQFLLWYDEGEERNRGNFPPRFSGRQFPNYSSELNVNALELEDSALYLCASSLGHTSYEQYFGPGTRLTVT.

J is TRBJ1-2 and V is TRBV27; perhaps TRBD1 as D (6 bases). Germline assignment: CDR1 MNHEY and CDR2 SMNVEV (reference sequence). Trimming stripped 4 bases from V and 8 bases from J, with 8 bases between. This CDR3 is built from 11 residues. The CDR3 DNA is TGTGCCAGCAGTTCAGGGGACGGCTACACCTTC. Amino acids: CASSSGDGYTF.

The CDR3 DNA reads as TGTGCCATCAGCAAGGAGGAGTCCTACGAGCAGTACTTC. Its protein product is CAISKEESYEQYF. J is TRBJ2-7 and V is TRBV10-3; D is perhaps TRBD2 (5 bases). Germline V gene sequence: CDR1 ENHRY, CDR2 SYGVKD. The CDR3 covers 13 residues. The V gene lost 6 bases and the J gene lost 1 base, with 10 bases spanning the gap.

This clone showed up just once. This chain joins TRBV19 and TRBJ2-1; the D gene is possibly TRBD2 (6 bases). The germline CDR1 and CDR2 sequences are LNHDA and SQIVND (reference sequence). V was pared by 1 base and J by 8 bases, with 12 bases between. The length of the CDR3 is 14 residues. The DNA for the CDR3 is TGTGCCAGTAGTATAGCATCGGGAGCGGATGAGCAGTTCTTC. The encoded protein is CASSIASGADEQFF.

J is TRBJ1-1 and V is TRBV4-1; D is unresolved. The CDR3 spans 15 residues. V dropped 1 base and J dropped 0 bases, with 9 bases sitting between them. CDR1 is MGHRA and CDR2 is YSYEKL in the germline V gene. The CDR3 nucleotides are TGCGCCAGCAGCCAAGGCAACCCGGTGAACACTGAAGCTTTCTTT. Residues: CASSQGNPVNTEAFF.

V is TRBV27 and J is TRBJ2-1; the D is unclear. From germline, CDR1 is MNHEY and CDR2 SMNVEV (reference sequence). The CDR3 is 15 amino acids. V lost 4 bases to trimming and J lost 2 bases, with 12 bases between them. Here the CDR3 reads CASSSDFATYNEQFF. CDR3 DNA sequence: TGTGCCAGCAGTTCTGACTTCGCTACCTACAATGAGCAGTTCTTC.

As DNA, the CDR3 is TGTGCCTGCCGAAGGGGTGGGGCTCTTGATGAGCAGTTCTTC. Translation: CACRRGGALDEQFF. The chain combines TRBV6-5 with TRBJ2-1, with D perhaps TRBD1 (5 bases). Trimming took off 11 bases at V and 8 bases at J, with 22 bases between the two ends. CDR1 and CDR2 from the germline V gene are MNHEY and SVGAGI. This CDR3 contains 14 residues.

This clone was detected a few times. This chain links TRBV28 with TRBJ2-7; D unclear. V lost 2 bases and J lost 4, with 9 bases in between. The CDR3 is 13 residues long. The V gene's germline CDR1 is MDHEN and CDR2 SYDVKM. In nucleotides, the CDR3 is TGTGCCAGCAGTTTACCTCTTGGGTACGAGCAGTACTTC. Translation: CASSLPLGYEQYF.

The gene calls are TRBV30 and TRBJ2-6, with D maybe TRBD1 (6 bases). The V and J ends lost 4 bases and 0 bases respectively, with 13 bases between them. Germline V gene data show CDR1 as GTSNPN and CDR2 as SVGIG (reference sequence). The CDR3 is 16 amino acids. This CDR3 is CAWNRDNYSGANVLTF. For the CDR3, the DNA is TGTGCCTGGAACAGGGATAACTACTCTGGGGCCAACGTCCTGACTTTC.

The chain has TRBV11-2 and TRBJ2-1, with D unresolved. This CDR3 is 17 amino acids long. V was shortened by 1 base and J by 5 bases, with 18 bases between the two germline ends. Germline V gene sequence: CDR1 SGHAT, CDR2 FQNNGV. The CDR3 nucleotides read TGTGCCAGCAGCTTAGTAATTCGGAGCCACAATAACAATGAGCAGTTCTTC. It specifies CASSLVIRSHNNNEQFF.

This clone was counted only a few times. CDR3 region: CASSQEGPLAGRDTQYF. In DNA, the CDR3 is TGCGCCAGCAGCCAAGAGGGCCCGCTAGCGGGAAGAGATACGCAGTATTTT. The chain combines TRBV4-1 with TRBJ2-3; TRBD2 aligns across 9 bases. With V trimmed by 0 bases and J by 5 bases, 9 bases remained unmatched. The CDR3 loop spans 17 amino acids. Per the germline V gene, CDR1 is MGHRA and CDR2 is YSYEKL.

The table lists this clone with a count of one. The chain couples TRBV4-1 to TRBJ1-2; no definite D call. The germline V gene encodes CDR1 MGHRA and CDR2 YSYEKL. This CDR3 has 14 amino acids. Trimming shortened V by 0 bases and J by 5 bases, and 10 bases separated the two germline ends. The CDR3 here is CASSQDRGFYGYTF. The CDR3 region has the DNA TGCGCCAGCAGCCAAGATCGAGGGTTTTATGGCTACACCTTC.

This chain joins TRBV10-3 and TRBJ2-1, with TRBD2 as a possible D gene (6 bases). Per the germline V gene, CDR1 is ENHRY and CDR2 is SYGVKD. The CDR3 has 19 amino acids. V was clipped by 8 bases and J by 0 bases, with 26 bases between them. The DNA of the CDR3 is TGTGCCATCTCTTTCAAAGGGTTTGTTCCGGGGGACTCCTACAATGAGCAGTTCTTC. Protein sequence: CAISFKGFVPGDSYNEQFF.

J is TRBJ2-7 and V is TRBV30, with 7 bases identical to TRBD2. This CDR3 is built from 12 residues. Germline values: CDR1 GTSNPN, CDR2 SVGIG (reference sequence). J lost 2 bases, V lost 8 bases, and 6 bases had no gene match. This CDR3 is CAGKSGTYEQYF. In nucleotides, the CDR3 is TGTGCCGGAAAAAGCGGGACCTACGAGCAGTACTTC.